Sequencing of this T cell receptor beta chain was carried out in a study of early stage breast cancer tumors. Study overall: Samples were sequenced at about 9.7-fold average coverage.

Some clones are missing from TCRdb's copy, which holds only in-frame ones; the method was immunoSEQ multiplex PCR. The sample comprises tens of thousands of clones, approximately 70% of which are singletons, and 4.5% to 5% rests with the top ten. The sample consisted of blood. The source of this sequence is a person aged 35-55 years with breast cancer.

The CDR3 DNA sequence: TGTGCCAGCAGCCCCGGACAGAATAATGAAAAACTGTTTTTT. It codes for CASSPGQNNEKLFF. The chain links TRBV4-2 to TRBJ1-4, with D possibly matching TRBD1 (6 bases). The CDR3 extends over 14 amino acids. The germline gives CDR1 LGHNA, CDR2 YNFKEQ. The V and J ends lost 4 bases and 4 bases respectively, with 10 bases between them.